The text below deals with one T cell receptor (beta chain). Its antigen specificity is not known. No much larger clonotype is one base removed from it; base qualities were not supplied. These data originate in a study of cytotoxic CD8 clonotypes in ibrutinib-treated CLL (dated by TCRdb to the early 2020s). Study-wide context: The cohort was composed of about a dozen relapsed/refractory and about 15 treatment-naive patients; IGHV unmutated status was identified in around 17 patients. Responses were partial in about 25 patients and complete in 2; after median approximately 5.5 years follow-up, about 14 stayed in remission and about twelve progressed. Samples at response were collected after a median of roughly twelve months of treatment, with a range of roughly 6 to 36 months. An average of about 250,000 productive templates and 94,082 productive rearrangements was obtained per sample. Longitudinal samples were available for about 30% of the roughly 86 trial participants. Cryopreserved peripheral blood mononuclear cells were obtained prior to treatment, at the time of response, and at either disease progression or sustained remission. Patients were still on ibrutinib when every remission and progressive disease sample was collected. What the research found in general, with its limitations: Clonality increased at ibrutinib response, stayed stable in sustained remission, and fell back toward baseline at progression. Sampling times were not matched between sustained-remission and progressing patients, and lymph node repertoires were not studied. Baseline clonality was found to be higher than that of age-matched healthy donors and was strongly correlated with circulating CD8+ T-cell counts. Public clonotypes were rare and either shrank or stayed stable during treatment, and the rise in clonality at ibrutinib response reflected expansion of private clonotypes.

On a MiSeq, deep resolution sequencing aimed for a depth between 1 in 1 million and 1 in 200,000 T cells, with each clonotype covered about 9.2x on average. The immunoSEQ hsTCRB Kit was used to generate TCR beta libraries. The paper's processing steps were these. Data were analyzed with ImmunoSEQ Data Assistant and ImmunoSEQ Analyzer, with V, D and J genes assigned per IMGT definitions. Clonality, with values ranging from 0 to 1, was calculated as one minus the normalized Shannon entropy of productive rearrangement frequencies. Only overrepresented clonotypes making up at least 0.05% of each patient's repertoire were included in the public clonotype analysis. Thirteen repertoires from age-matched healthy donors, obtained from immuneACCESS, served as clonality controls. Held by TCRdb, this immuneACCESS table contains in-frame sequences only and omits some clones. Under half of the omission traces to an unresolved V gene where checked; the cause of the rest is unknown. V, J and clone size are taken as reported in that table, and D and trimming were inferred from the DNA itself. The table for this sample lists roughly 52,000 clones; roughly 57% of them were counted only once. 32% of the sample is taken by the ten largest.

The sample's time point label, in plain terms: eleven to twelve months on ibrutinib. Roughly 1.8 micrograms of genomic DNA were extracted from cryopreserved PBMCs for TCR beta library preparation. High-throughput TCR beta sequencing was performed on longitudinal blood samples from CLL patients receiving ibrutinib monotherapy. The patients were enrolled in a single-center, open-label phase 2 trial of ibrutinib monotherapy. V is pared back by 2 bases and J by 7 bases, with 8 bases lying between the germline termini. The germline V gene (reference sequence) provides CDR1 SEHNR and CDR2 FQNEAQ. The CDR3 measures 12 amino acids from cysteine to phenylalanine. The DNA shown is the 36-base CDR3, in frame from base 1.

This material consisted of PBMCs, taken after 12 months of ibrutinib treatment. This receptor was obtained from a human donor with chronic lymphocytic leukemia. Recombination connected TRBV7-9 to TRBJ2-5; a tentative D match to TRBD1 spans 6 bases. The CDR3 protein sequence reads: CASSLPGVTQYF. The sequenced DNA is TGTGCCAGCAGCTTACCAGGGGTGACCCAGTACTTC.